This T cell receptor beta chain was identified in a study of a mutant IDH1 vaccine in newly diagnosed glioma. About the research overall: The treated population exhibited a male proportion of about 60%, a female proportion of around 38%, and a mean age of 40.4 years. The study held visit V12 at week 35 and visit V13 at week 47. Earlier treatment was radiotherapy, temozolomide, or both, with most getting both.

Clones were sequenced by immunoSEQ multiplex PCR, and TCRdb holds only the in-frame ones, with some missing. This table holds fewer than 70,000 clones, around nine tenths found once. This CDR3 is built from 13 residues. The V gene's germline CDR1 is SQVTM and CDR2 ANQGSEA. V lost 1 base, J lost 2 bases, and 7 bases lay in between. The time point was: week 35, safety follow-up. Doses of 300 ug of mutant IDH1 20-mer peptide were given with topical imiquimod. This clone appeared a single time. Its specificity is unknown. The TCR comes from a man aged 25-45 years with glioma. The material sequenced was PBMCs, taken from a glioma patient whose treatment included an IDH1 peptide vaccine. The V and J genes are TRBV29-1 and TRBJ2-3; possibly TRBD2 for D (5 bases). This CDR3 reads CSVEVALTDTQYF. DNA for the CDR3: TGCAGCGTTGAAGTAGCGCTCACAGATACGCAGTATTTT.